The 4 T cell receptor beta chains given below trace back to one sample, sequenced in a study of tumor-infiltrating lymphocytes in primary liver carcinoma. A constant-region primer served to make TCR beta cDNA from about 0.5 ug total RNA. Each TCR beta library was derived from three nested multiplex PCR rounds that employed slightly modified ARM-PCR. TRBV1-TRBV30 forward and Cbeta reverse primers drove the first two approximately 10-cycle rounds. MiXCR, run by TCRdb on the multiplex PCR reads, gives a single entry per CDR3 protein. The sample has 60,000 to 90,000 distinct CDR3 sequences, roughly two thirds seen once. The tissue used was unsorted bulk material of about 19-30 mg. RNA and DNA were co-extracted from it with the AllPrep DNA/RNA mini kit. The source material was liver tumor tissue from sampling region 4. As to subset: tumor region T4, right-lateral pole. The receptors here all came from a man aged 40-55 years with primary liver carcinoma and hepatitis B virus infection.

By proportion, this clonotype is medium-sized. The chain recombines TRBV12-3 or TRBV12-4 with TRBJ2-1; D is tentatively TRBD1 or TRBD2 (5 bases each). Trimming left V 9 bases short and J 6 bases short, with 18 bases between. CDR3 length: 14 amino acids. The CDR3 loop reads CASTTGQRGNEQFF. CDR3 nucleotide sequence: TGTGCCAGTACTACAGGTCAGAGGGGCAATGAGCAGTTCTTC.

Of note for this clonotype: A much more abundant neighbour one base away suggests this may be a read error. Here the CDR3 reads CASSHDRGNCGYTF. CDR3 coding DNA: TGTGCCAGCAGCCACGACAGGGGCAATTGTGGCTACACCTTC. The rearrangement uses TRBV7-9 and TRBJ1-2; 8 nucleotides agree with TRBD1. The J segment lost 7 bases and the V segment lost 5 bases, leaving 9 bases of the junction unmatched. CDR1 and CDR2 from the germline V gene are SEHNR and FQNEAQ (reference sequence). The length of the CDR3 is 14 residues.

With regard to this clonotype: A much larger clone sits a single nucleotide away, making a read error possible. The genes are TRBV14 and TRBJ1-2; D remains ambiguous. This CDR3 comprises 17 residues. Germline assignment: CDR1 SGHDN and CDR2 FVKESK. V gave up 7 bases and J gave up 0 bases, with 21 bases separating them. The CDR3: CASNHTSLGSSNYGYTF. CDR3 DNA: TGTGCCAGCAACCACACCAGCTTAGGCAGTTCTAACTATGGCTACACCTTC. The variable domain in full, completed from reference TRBV14 and TRBJ1-2, reads EAGVTQFPSHSVIEKGQTVTLRCDPISGHDNLYWYRRVMGKEIKFLLHFVKESKQDESGMPNNRFLAERTGGTYSTLKVQPAELEDSGVYFCASNHTSLGSSNYGYTFGSGTRLTVV.

The chain couples TRBV6-1 to TRBJ2-5; 9 bases align to TRBD1. The CDR3 runs 13 residues. J was trimmed by 5 bases and V by 9 bases; bases with no gene match: 7. Germline V gene data show CDR1 as MNHNS and CDR2 as SASEGT. This CDR3 reads CASKDRGLETQYF. As DNA, the CDR3 is TGTGCCAGTAAGGACAGGGGATTGGAGACCCAGTACTTC.